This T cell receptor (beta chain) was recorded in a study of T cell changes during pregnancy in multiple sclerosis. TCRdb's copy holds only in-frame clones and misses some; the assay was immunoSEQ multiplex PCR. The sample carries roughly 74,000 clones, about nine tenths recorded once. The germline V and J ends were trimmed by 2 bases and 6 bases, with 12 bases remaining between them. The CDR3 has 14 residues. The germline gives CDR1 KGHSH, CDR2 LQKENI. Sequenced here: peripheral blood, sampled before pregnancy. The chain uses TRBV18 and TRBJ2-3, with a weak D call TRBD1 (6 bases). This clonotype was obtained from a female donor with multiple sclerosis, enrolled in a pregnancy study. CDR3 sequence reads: CASSPRGTKDTQYF. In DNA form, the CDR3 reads TGTGCCAGCTCACCAAGGGGGACAAAGGATACGCAGTATTTT.